These T cell receptor beta chains were read from a single sample in a study of cytomegalovirus exposure and HLA in healthy donors. The assay was immunoSEQ multiplex PCR, and TCRdb's table has in-frame clones only and misses some. The repertoire holds 75,000 to 100,000 clones, with around 82% as singletons. Sequencing input: PBMCs. The receptors here all came from a man in his forties in good health and CMV-seronegative. Both conserved end residues are part of each CDR3.

J gene: TRBJ2-3; V gene: TRBV10-3; CDR3 protein: CAISATGGRGLGGAFTDTQYF
J gene: TRBJ1-1; V gene: TRBV25-1; CDR3 protein: CASSALILRDRGNTEAFF
J gene: TRBJ2-2; V gene: TRBV6-6; CDR3 protein: CASRKTGSTGELFF
J gene: TRBJ2-2; V gene: TRBV5-1; CDR3 protein: CASSLLAAARGELFF
J gene: TRBJ2-3; V gene: TRBV28; CDR3 protein: CASSSPASLDTQYF
J gene: TRBJ1-3; V gene: TRBV5-4; CDR3 protein: CASSLAPRSGNTIYF
J gene: TRBJ1-3; V gene: TRBV30; CDR3 protein: CAWSTGTSGNTIYF
J gene: TRBJ1-3; V gene: TRBV6-5; CDR3 protein: CASSPGTGTGNTIYF
J gene: TRBJ1-1; V gene: TRBV27; CDR3 protein: CASSLNRWTEAFF
J gene: TRBJ2-5; V gene: TRBV6-6; CDR3 protein: CASSYSGPGVEETQYF
J gene: TRBJ2-1; V gene: TRBV6-1; CDR3 protein: CASSKLAGGHNEQFF
J gene: TRBJ2-3; V gene: TRBV2; CDR3 protein: CASSKLAATSTDTQYF
J gene: TRBJ2-1; V gene: TRBV11-2; CDR3 protein: CASSLGSFNEQFF
J gene: TRBJ2-1; V gene: TRBV11-2; CDR3 protein: CASSSDSLSYNEQFF
J gene: TRBJ2-1; V gene: TRBV11-2; CDR3 protein: CASSLAPDRANEQFF
J gene: TRBJ2-5; V gene: TRBV19; CDR3 protein: CASSITNSGQETQYF
J gene: TRBJ1-5; V gene: TRBV4-1; CDR3 protein: CASRRSLEGNQPQHF
J gene: TRBJ1-6; V gene: TRBV27; CDR3 protein: CASSPGQGGNSPLHF
J gene: TRBJ2-1; V gene: TRBV5-5; CDR3 protein: CASSSHSEQFF
J gene: TRBJ2-2; V gene: TRBV28; CDR3 protein: CASRRDRATGELFF
J gene: TRBJ2-7; V gene: TRBV10-3; CDR3 protein: CAISESVREQYF
J gene: .; V gene: TRBV29-1; CDR3 protein: CSVATGTYEQYF
J gene: TRBJ2-7; V gene: TRBV5-6; CDR3 protein: CASSLYFGQEQYF
J gene: TRBJ1-6; V gene: TRBV15; CDR3 protein: CATSRAGISPLHF
J gene: TRBJ2-7; V gene: TRBV15; CDR3 protein: CATSREGQGYEQYF
J gene: TRBJ1-1; V gene: TRBV18; CDR3 protein: CASSTQGAQTEAFF
J gene: TRBJ2-1; V gene: TRBV5-1; CDR3 protein: CASRWDSHYNEQFF